This T cell receptor (beta chain) was sequenced in a study of blood T cell repertoires in COVID-19. Study context: T cells, B-cell-depleted T cells, or PBMCs provided the cDNA or gDNA that served as material.

The data were produced by immunoSEQ multiplex PCR, yet TCRdb's version contains in-frame clones alone and is incomplete. Of around 430,000 clones detected, roughly 88% appear once; the ten largest clones hold roughly an eighth. CDR1 and CDR2 from the germline V gene are SGHKS and YYEKEE (reference sequence). This CDR3 spans 16 amino acids. V was clipped by 4 bases and J by 1 base, with 14 bases between them. The receptor was isolated from a woman aged 45-59 years with COVID-19, enrolled during active disease. Source material: peripheral blood. This chain joins TRBV5-5 and TRBJ1-4, with no clear D. The CDR3: CASSRSGVGTNEKLFF. The CDR3 DNA follows: TGTGCCAGCAGCCGCAGCGGGGTTGGAACTAATGAAAAACTGTTTTTT. Supplemented by reference TRBV5-5 and TRBJ1-4, the full variable domain reads DAGVTQSPTHLIKTRGQQVTLRCSPISGHKSVSWYQQVLGQGPQFIFQYYEKEERGRGNFPDRFSARQFPNYSSELNVNALLLGDSALYLCASSRSGVGTNEKLFFGSGTQLSVL.